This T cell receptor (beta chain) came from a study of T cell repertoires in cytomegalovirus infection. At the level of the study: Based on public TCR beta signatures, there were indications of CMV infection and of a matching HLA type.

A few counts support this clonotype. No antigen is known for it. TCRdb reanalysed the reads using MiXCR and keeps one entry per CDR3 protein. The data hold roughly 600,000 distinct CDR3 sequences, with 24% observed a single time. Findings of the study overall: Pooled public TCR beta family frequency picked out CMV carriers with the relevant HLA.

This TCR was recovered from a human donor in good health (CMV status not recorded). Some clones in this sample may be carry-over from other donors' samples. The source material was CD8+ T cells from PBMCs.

The CDR3 bases are TGTGCCAGCAGCCAAGATAGGGCAGCTTTCTACGAGCAGTACTTC. Protein sequence: CASSQDRAAFYEQYF. V and J are TRBV3-1 and TRBJ2-7, with D unresolved. The CDR3 has 15 amino acids. Germline assignment: CDR1 LGHDT and CDR2 YNNKEL (reference sequence). V lost 0 bases and J lost 3, with 12 bases in between.